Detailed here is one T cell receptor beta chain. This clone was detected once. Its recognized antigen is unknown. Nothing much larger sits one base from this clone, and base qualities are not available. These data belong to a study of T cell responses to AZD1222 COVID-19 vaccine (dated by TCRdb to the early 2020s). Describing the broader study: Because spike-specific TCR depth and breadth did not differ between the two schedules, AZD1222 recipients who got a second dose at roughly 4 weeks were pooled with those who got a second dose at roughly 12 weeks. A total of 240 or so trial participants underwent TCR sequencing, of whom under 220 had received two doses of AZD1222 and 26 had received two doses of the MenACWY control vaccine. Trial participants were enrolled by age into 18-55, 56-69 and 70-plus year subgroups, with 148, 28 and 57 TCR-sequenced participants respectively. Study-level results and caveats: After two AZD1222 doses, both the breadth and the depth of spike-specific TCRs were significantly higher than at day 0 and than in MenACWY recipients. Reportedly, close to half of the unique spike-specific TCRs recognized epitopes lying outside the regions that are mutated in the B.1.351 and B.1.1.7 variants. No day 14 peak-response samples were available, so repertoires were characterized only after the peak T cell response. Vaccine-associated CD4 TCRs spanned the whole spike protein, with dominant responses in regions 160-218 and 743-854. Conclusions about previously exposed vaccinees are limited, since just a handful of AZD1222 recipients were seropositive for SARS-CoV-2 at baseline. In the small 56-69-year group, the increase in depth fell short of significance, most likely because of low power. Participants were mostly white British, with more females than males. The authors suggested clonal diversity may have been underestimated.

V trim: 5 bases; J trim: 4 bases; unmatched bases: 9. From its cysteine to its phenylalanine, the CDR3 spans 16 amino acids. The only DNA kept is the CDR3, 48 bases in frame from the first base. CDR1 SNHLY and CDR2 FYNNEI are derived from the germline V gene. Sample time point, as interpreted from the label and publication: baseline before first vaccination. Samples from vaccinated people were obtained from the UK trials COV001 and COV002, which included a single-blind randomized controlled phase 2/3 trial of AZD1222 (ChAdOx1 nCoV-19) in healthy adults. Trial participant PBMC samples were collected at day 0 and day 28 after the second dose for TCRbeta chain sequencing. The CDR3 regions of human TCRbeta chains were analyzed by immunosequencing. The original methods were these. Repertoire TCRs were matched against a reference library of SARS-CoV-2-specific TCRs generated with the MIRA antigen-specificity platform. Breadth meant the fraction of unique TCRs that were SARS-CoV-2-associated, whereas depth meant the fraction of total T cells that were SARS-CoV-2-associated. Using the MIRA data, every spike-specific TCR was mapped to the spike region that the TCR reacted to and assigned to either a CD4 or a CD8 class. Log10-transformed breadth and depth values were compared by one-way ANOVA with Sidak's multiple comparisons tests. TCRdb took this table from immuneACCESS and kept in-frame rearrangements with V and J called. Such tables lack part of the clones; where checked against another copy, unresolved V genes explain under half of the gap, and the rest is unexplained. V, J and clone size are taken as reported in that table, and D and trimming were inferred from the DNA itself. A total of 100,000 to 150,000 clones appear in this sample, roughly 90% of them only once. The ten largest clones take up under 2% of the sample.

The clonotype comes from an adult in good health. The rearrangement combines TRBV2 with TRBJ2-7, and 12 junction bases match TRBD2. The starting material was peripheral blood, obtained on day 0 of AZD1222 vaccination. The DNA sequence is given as TGTGCCAGCAGTCAACGGACTAGCGGGATTGGTTACGAGCAGTACTTC. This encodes CASSQRTSGIGYEQYF.